The 26 T cell receptor beta chains below come from one sample, sequenced in a study of PD-L1 blockade in urothelial cancer. Time point: pretreatment peripheral blood. Clones were read by immunoSEQ multiplex PCR, and TCRdb kept only the in-frame ones, dropping some. The sample lists 60,000 or so clones; under 90% were seen once. The specimen was PBMCs, collected around atezolizumab (anti-PD-L1) treatment. These receptor sequences come from a man in his 70s with urothelial cancer.

The chain recombines TRBV11-2 with TRBJ2-3, with 12 bases lining up with TRBD2. This CDR3 is built from 16 residues. CDR1 is SGHAT, CDR2 FQNNGV, per germline. The junction had 5 bases not matched to a gene; V was cut back by 5 bases and J by 2 bases. CDR3 residues: CASSQGLAGPTDTQYF. The CDR3 nucleotides read TGTGCCAGCAGCCAGGGACTAGCGGGTCCCACAGATACGCAGTATTTT.

This clone has only one observation. Its ends do not fully match the called genes, so a read error is possible. The DNA for the CDR3 is TGTGCCAGCAGACCCCCGGGGTCTGCCGTCTTT. It is translated as CASRPPGSAVF. The J gene is TRBJ1-1, the V gene TRBV2; no clear D gene. CDR3 length: 11 residues. Germline V gives CDR1 SNHLY, CDR2 FYNNEI.

J is TRBJ2-2 and V is TRBV18; TRBD2 matches 15 bases. Germline V CDR1 and CDR2: KGHSH, LQKENI. With V trimmed by 6 bases and J by 4 bases, 6 bases remained unmatched. The CDR3 has 17 amino acids. The CDR3 sequence: CASSSGLAGGGTGELFF. The CDR3 coding sequence is TGTGCCAGCTCCTCGGGACTAGCGGGAGGCGGCACCGGGGAGCTGTTTTTT.

The chain has TRBV10-3 and TRBJ2-3, with D possibly being TRBD2 (5 bases). The CDR3 extends over 15 amino acids. The V gene's germline CDR1 is ENHRY and CDR2 SYGVKD. The V end was cut by 6 bases, the J end by 0 bases, with 13 bases between. The CDR3 is CAIRPTTSSTDTQYF. CDR3 bases: TGTGCCATCAGACCGACTACTTCGAGCACAGATACGCAGTATTTT.

As concerns this clone: The same CDR3 also results from other DNA sequences found in this sample. This rearrangement joins TRBV18 to TRBJ2-3, with 11 bases aligning to TRBD2. The ends lost 2 bases at V and 2 bases at J; junction bases unmatched: 3. The germline CDR1 and CDR2 sequences are KGHSH and LQKENI. The CDR3 contains 16 residues. CDR3 region: CASSPLAGGPTDTQYF. In DNA, the CDR3 is TGTGCCAGCTCACCATTAGCGGGAGGGCCCACAGATACGCAGTATTTT.

This clone was observed a handful of times. CDR3 DNA: TGTGCCAGCAGTAAGACAGCGACCGATCTACCCCAGCATTTT. Amino acids: CASSKTATDLPQHF. V gene TRBV6-6 combines with J gene TRBJ1-5, with D possibly TRBD1 on 5 matching bases. The germline V and J ends were trimmed by 5 bases and 10 bases, with 18 bases remaining between them. CDR1 is MNHNY and CDR2 is SVGAGI in the germline V gene (reference sequence). CDR3 length: 14 residues.

This rearrangement joins TRBV10-3 to TRBJ2-5; D is possibly TRBD1 (5 bases). The germline gives CDR1 ENHRY, CDR2 SYGVKD. Trimming shortened V by 6 bases and J by 2 bases, and 13 bases separated the two germline ends. The CDR3 is 14 residues long. The CDR3 coding sequence is TGTGCCATCAGCAAGACAGATAATCAAGAGACCCAGTACTTC. It specifies CAISKTDNQETQYF.

The V call is TRBV18, the J call TRBJ1-2; D might be TRBD1 (6 bases). The germline CDR1 and CDR2 sequences are KGHSH and LQKENI. The CDR3 is 15 residues long. V dropped 2 bases and J dropped 4 bases, with 14 bases sitting between them. CDR3 in amino acids: CASSPGGRDTYGYTF. The CDR3 region has the DNA TGTGCCAGCTCACCAGGGGGTCGGGACACCTATGGCTACACCTTC. The entire variable domain, with the rest obtained from reference TRBV18 and TRBJ1-2, is as follows: NAGVMQNPRHLVRRRGQEARLRCSPMKGHSHVYWYRQLPEEGLKFMVYLQKENIIDESGMPKERFSAEFPKEGPSILRIQQVVRGDSAAYFCASSPGGRDTYGYTFGSGTRLTVV.

In this sample, this clone turned up once. V is TRBV5-1 and J is TRBJ2-1; 7 bases map to TRBD2. The germline V gene has CDR1 SGHRS and CDR2 YFSETQ. The J segment lost 2 bases and the V segment lost 1 base, leaving 6 bases of the junction unmatched. This CDR3 is 16 amino acids long. The CDR3 nucleotides read TGCGCCAGCAGCTTGAATAGCCGGGGGGCCTACAATGAGCAGTTCTTC. Amino acids: CASSLNSRGAYNEQFF.

V and J are TRBV19 and TRBJ1-5; D may be TRBD1 (6 bases). The CDR3 is 15 amino acids. Germline assignment: CDR1 LNHDA and CDR2 SQIVND (reference sequence). V was clipped by 6 bases and J by 3 bases, with 15 bases between them. CDR3 nucleotide sequence: TGTGCCAGTAGCCGAGGGGACACTTTCAATCAGCCCCAGCATTTT. Protein: CASSRGDTFNQPQHF.

This chain joins TRBV15 and TRBJ2-7; D remains unclear. Germline V gene data show CDR1 as LNHNV and CDR2 as YYDKDF (reference sequence). V shed 1 base and J shed 0 bases, with 7 bases lying between them. The CDR3 length is 14 residues. CDR3: CATSRGDSSYEQYF. In DNA form, the CDR3 reads TGTGCCACCAGCAGAGGCGATAGCTCCTACGAGCAGTACTTC. Complete variable domain (other parts from reference TRBV15 and TRBJ2-7): DAMVIQNPRYQVTQFGKPVTLSCSQTLNHNVMYWYQQKSSQAPKLLFHYYDKDFNNEADTPDNFQSRRPNTSFCFLDIRSPGLGDTAMYLCATSRGDSSYEQYFGPGTRLTVT.

The chain couples TRBV14 to TRBJ2-1; possible D gene TRBD1, 5 bases. Deletions cut 0 bases from V and 8 bases from J, with 17 bases between. The CDR3 is 16 amino acids. Germline V gene lookup returns CDR1 SGHDN and CDR2 FVKESK. CDR3 loop: CASSQDRGSFSDEQFF. CDR3 DNA: TGTGCCAGCAGCCAAGATAGGGGCTCATTCAGCGATGAGCAGTTCTTC.

CDR3: CASSVQHLQETQYF. The CDR3 DNA follows: TGTGCCAGCAGTGTACAGCACTTACAAGAGACCCAGTACTTC. V and J are TRBV6-1 and TRBJ2-5; no clear D. V dropped 4 bases and J dropped 2 bases, with 11 bases sitting between them. CDR3 length: 14 amino acids. Germline V gene data show CDR1 as MNHNS and CDR2 as SASEGT.

The CDR3 DNA follows: TGCGCCAGCAGCCAAGATAGCGACACAGGGGGCAATGAGCAGTTCTTC. Translating gives CASSQDSDTGGNEQFF. The V gene is TRBV4-1, the J gene TRBJ2-1; 8 nucleotides match TRBD1. The V gene's germline CDR1 is MGHRA and CDR2 YSYEKL. The CDR3 covers 16 residues. The trim removed 0 bases at V and 6 bases at J, leaving 7 bases unmatched.

V usage is TRBV6-6 and J usage is TRBJ2-2; tentative D call: TRBD1 (6 bases). This CDR3 region has 14 residues. Between the trimmed V and J ends, which lost 2 bases and 8 bases, there was a span of 12 bases. Germline CDR1 is MNHNY and CDR2 is SVGAGI (reference sequence). CDR3 residues: CASSYQTGKGELFF. The DNA of the CDR3 is TGTGCCAGCAGTTACCAAACAGGGAAGGGGGAGCTGTTTTTT.

This rearrangement joins TRBV28 to TRBJ2-7, with TRBD2 matching 10 bases. V gave up 6 bases and J gave up 3 bases; unmatched junction bases: 14. The CDR3 length is 17 residues. CDR1 and CDR2 (germline): MDHEN, SYDVKM. CDR3 sequence: CASRPGTSALISYEQYF. The CDR3 DNA reads as TGTGCCAGCAGACCTGGGACTAGCGCCTTGATTAGCTACGAGCAGTACTTC.

V and J are TRBV2 and TRBJ1-5, with TRBD1 matching 7 bases. V dropped 6 bases and J dropped 4; count of bases not matched to a gene: 6. This CDR3 contains 14 residues. CDR1 and CDR2 from the germline V gene are SNHLY and FYNNEI. Here the CDR3 DNA reads TGTGCCAGCAGCCAAGGACAGGCGAATCAGCCCCAGCATTTT. Its protein is CASSQGQANQPQHF.

The genes are TRBV2 and TRBJ2-4; D call uncertain. Germline V CDR1 and CDR2: SNHLY, FYNNEI. Trimming pared 6 bases from V and 0 bases from J, leaving 9 bases between. This CDR3 has 14 residues. The CDR3 protein is CASSFPGAKNIQYF. The CDR3 bases are TGTGCCAGCAGCTTCCCGGGAGCCAAAAACATTCAGTACTTC.

In this sample, this clone turned up a few times. The chain uses TRBV5-4 and TRBJ2-2; possible D gene TRBD1, 6 bases. The length of the CDR3 is 15 residues. Germline V CDR1 and CDR2: SGHNT, YYREEE (reference sequence). V was pared by 3 bases and J by 6 bases, with 15 bases between. This CDR3 is CASSSGTLGAGELFF. CDR3 coding DNA: TGTGCCAGCAGCTCCGGGACATTAGGGGCCGGGGAGCTGTTTTTT.

This clone was recorded once. V gene TRBV2 combines with J gene TRBJ2-1, with 7 bases matching TRBD2. The germline V gene has CDR1 SNHLY and CDR2 FYNNEI. Trimming cost V 9 bases and J 7 bases; bases outside gene matches: 9. CDR3 length equals 13 residues. This chain's CDR3 is CASGGDGPNEQFF. The CDR3 nucleotides are TGTGCCAGTGGGGGGGATGGCCCAAATGAGCAGTTCTTC. Drawing the rest from reference TRBV2 and TRBJ2-1, the complete variable domain is EPEVTQTPSHQVTQMGQEVILRCVPISNHLYFYWYRQILGQKVEFLVSFYNNEISEKSEIFDDQFSVERPDGSNFTLKIRSTKLEDSAMYFCASGGDGPNEQFFGPGTRLTVL.

The table lists this clone with a count of one. This sequence joins TRBV2 and TRBJ2-3, with D maybe TRBD1 (5 bases). The CDR3 covers 15 residues. The V gene's germline CDR1 is SNHLY and CDR2 FYNNEI. V lost 6 bases and J 0 bases, leaving 13 bases between the germline ends. The CDR3 loop reads CASSHRTSSTDTQYF. DNA of the CDR3: TGTGCCAGCAGCCATCGGACATCTAGCACAGATACGCAGTATTTT.

CDR3 coding DNA: TGTGCCAGTAGTATCCGGACAGGCTCCTACAATGAGCAGTTCTTC. This gives the protein CASSIRTGSYNEQFF. The chain joins TRBV19 to TRBJ2-1, with 7 bases that match TRBD1. CDR3 size: 15 residues. With V trimmed by 3 bases and J by 0 bases, 2 bases remained unmatched. Germline lookup yields CDR1 LNHDA and CDR2 SQIVND (reference sequence).

The chain recombines TRBV27 with TRBJ2-7, with TRBD2 identical over 9 bases. Germline V gene sequence: CDR1 MNHEY, CDR2 SMNVEV (reference sequence). V lost 5 bases and J lost 0; bases outside the gene matches: 11. This CDR3 region has 17 residues. CDR3 DNA sequence: TGTGCCAGCAGTCCCCATAGCGGGGGCAGGTTCTCCTACGAGCAGTACTTC. As protein: CASSPHSGGRFSYEQYF.

CDR3: CASTGAGTDTQYF. The CDR3, as DNA: TGTGCCAGCACTGGGGCGGGAACAGATACGCAGTATTTT. V gene TRBV28 combines with J gene TRBJ2-3; tentative D call: TRBD2 (6 bases). Trimming removed 7 bases at V and 3 bases at J, with 11 bases between. Per the germline V gene, CDR1 is MDHEN and CDR2 is SYDVKM. The CDR3 totals 13 residues. The variable domain in full, with the rest retrieved from reference TRBV28 and TRBJ2-3, is DVKVTQSSRYLVKRTGEKVFLECVQDMDHENMFWYRQDPGLGLRLIYFSYDVKMKEKGDIPEGYSVSREKKERFSLILESASTNQTSMYLCASTGAGTDTQYFGPGTRLTVL.

The rearrangement joins TRBV19 to TRBJ2-2; 10 bases align to TRBD1. This CDR3 is built from 15 residues. Germline V lookup: CDR1 LNHDA, CDR2 SQIVND (reference sequence). J was trimmed by 7 bases and V by 7 bases; bases with no gene match: 9. The CDR3 DNA is TGTGCCAGTACTGCGACAGGGGGCGAGGACGGGGAGCTGTTTTTT. This codes for CASTATGGEDGELFF.

This chain uses TRBV30 with TRBJ1-2; 11 nucleotides align to TRBD1. This CDR3 has 15 amino acids. The V segment lost 0 bases and the J segment 6 bases; nucleotides outside the gene matches: 6. Germline assignment: CDR1 GTSNPN and CDR2 SVGIG (reference sequence). CDR3 residues: CAWSVGDRGGHGYTF. CDR3 DNA sequence: TGTGCCTGGAGTGTCGGGGACAGGGGGGGCCATGGCTACACCTTC.